The T cell receptor (beta chain) described here comes from a study of response to subunit inactivated influenza vaccine. The V gene's germline CDR1 is ENHRY and CDR2 SYGVKD. The V gene lost 8 bases and the J gene lost 2 bases, with 12 bases spanning the gap. CDR3 length equals 13 residues. Study-level results: Authors suggested seasonal influenza vaccinations each recruit few new T cells.

On this clonotype: Its cognate antigen is unknown.

TCRdb recomputed calls from the RT-PCR reads with MiXCR, one row per CDR3 protein. This table holds hundreds of thousands of distinct CDR3 sequences, 12% to 15% found once. The receptor comes from a man between 45 and 60 years old who received an inactivated influenza vaccine. The sequences come from PBMCs from blood, collected 14 days before vaccination. The chain joins TRBV10-3 to TRBJ2-5; D is unresolved. The CDR3 region is CAISIREQETQYF. The CDR3 bases are TGTGCCATCTCCATCAGAGAACAAGAGACCCAGTACTTC.